These T cell receptor beta chains were read from a single sample in a study of T-cell memory formation after mild COVID-19. A single record per CDR3 protein comes from TCRdb applying MiXCR to the 5' RACE reads. Of about 560,000 distinct CDR3 sequences listed, about 22% are singletons. Material for sequencing was PBMCs or a T cell subset sorted from them (not recorded which). All receptors come from an adult woman who had mild COVID-19 (a few samples of this study predate the infection). Cell type and time point are not known. Each CDR3 is given with its conserved first and last residue. Each record gives: J gene, V gene, clone size, D gene, CDR3 DNA, CDR3 protein. The D gene is left open where the match is weak. A clone size is listed for some rows: how often the clone was seen (once, few, many), or a class if it is expanded.

j_gene: TRBJ1-1
v_gene: TRBV4-2
abundance: few
d_gene: NA
CDR3nt: TGTGCCAGCAGGACGGGCCATGAAGCTTTCTTT
CDR3aa: CASRTGHEAFF

j_gene: TRBJ2-2
v_gene: TRBV24-1
abundance: NA
d_gene: NA
CDR3nt: TGTGCCACCAGCTTGACGGGGGAACACACCGGGGAGCTGTTTTTT
CDR3aa: CATSLTGEHTGELFF

j_gene: TRBJ2-7
v_gene: TRBV5-5
abundance: NA
d_gene: NA
CDR3nt: TGTGCCAGCAGCCGACTAGTCAGCACGTTCTACGAGCAGTACTTC
CDR3aa: CASSRLVSTFYEQYF

j_gene: TRBJ2-1
v_gene: TRBV7-9
abundance: NA
d_gene: NA
CDR3nt: TGTGCCAGCAGCCCCACGACAGGTTTGGCCCACAATGAGCAGTTCTTC
CDR3aa: CASSPTTGLAHNEQFF

j_gene: TRBJ2-6
v_gene: TRBV19
abundance: NA
d_gene: NA
CDR3nt: TGTGCCAGTAGTATACCCGCTCCCAGCGTCCTGACTTTC
CDR3aa: CASSIPAPSVLTF

j_gene: TRBJ2-3
v_gene: TRBV15
abundance: NA
d_gene: TRBD1
CDR3nt: TGTGCCACCAGCACCGGACAGGGGAGAGATACGCAGTATTTT
CDR3aa: CATSTGQGRDTQYF

j_gene: TRBJ2-7
v_gene: TRBV10-3
abundance: NA
d_gene: NA
CDR3nt: TGTGCCATCAGTGATGCGGACGGCTACGAGCAGTACTTC
CDR3aa: CAISDADGYEQYF

j_gene: TRBJ1-1
v_gene: TRBV4-1
abundance: few
d_gene: NA
CDR3nt: TGCGCCAGCAGCCGACCACAGCAGAACACTGAAGCTTTCTTT
CDR3aa: CASSRPQQNTEAFF

j_gene: TRBJ2-1
v_gene: TRBV6-2/TRBV6-3
abundance: few
d_gene: TRBD2
CDR3nt: TGTGCCAGCAGTTACGGCGGGGGACCCTACAATGAGCAGTTCTTC
CDR3aa: CASSYGGGPYNEQFF

j_gene: TRBJ2-5
v_gene: TRBV7-9
abundance: few
d_gene: NA
CDR3nt: TGTGCCAGCAGCATCGGGACAAATTGGGGGCAAGAGACCCAGTACTTC
CDR3aa: CASSIGTNWGQETQYF

j_gene: TRBJ2-5
v_gene: TRBV11-2
abundance: NA
d_gene: TRBD2
CDR3nt: TGTGCCAGCAGCAGTGGACTAGCGGGAGGGAAGGTGACCCAGTACTTC
CDR3aa: CASSSGLAGGKVTQYF

j_gene: TRBJ1-2
v_gene: TRBV10-3
abundance: few
d_gene: NA
CDR3nt: TGTGCCATCAGTGACATACAGGGAGCAGTTAGTGGCTACACCTTC
CDR3aa: CAISDIQGAVSGYTF